This T cell receptor beta chain originates from a study of Graves' ophthalmopathy and Graves' hyperthyroidism. This clonotype was picked up many times. The study amplified TCR beta CDR3 regions using RNA transcripts. Second-round multiplex PCR came after first-round RT-PCR with HTBI primers. TCRdb used MiXCR to reprocess the multiplex PCR reads, holding one entry per CDR3 protein. This table has 170,000 or so distinct CDR3 sequences, around two fifths appearing once. This sequence originates from a woman aged 40 to 50 with Graves' ophthalmopathy. Specimen: peripheral blood.

CDR3 sequence reads: CSARGTPNYGYTF. The DNA of the CDR3 is TGCAGTGCTAGAGGCACGCCTAACTATGGCTACACCTTC. J is TRBJ1-2 and V is TRBV20-1; D is undetermined. Trimming removed 1 base from V and 0 bases from J, with 6 bases in between. Germline lookup yields CDR1 DFQATT and CDR2 SNEGSKA (reference sequence). The CDR3 loop spans 13 amino acids.